The entry below gives a single T cell receptor (beta chain) sequence along with its context. As yet, its antigen is unknown. The record originates from a study of T cell repertoires in cytomegalovirus infection. Study at large: CMV infection plus the matching HLA type was flagged by public TCR beta signatures.

TCRdb used MiXCR to reprocess the reads, holding one entry per CDR3 protein. The sample consists of around 570,000 distinct CDR3 sequences, roughly 43% of them appearing once. This sample comprised cultured PBMCs, obtained from culture after CMV antigen stimulation. The sequence came from a human donor in good health (CMV status not recorded). Some clones in this sample may be carry-over from other donors' samples.

The CDR3 DNA sequence: TGTGCCATCAGTTTCCCGACTAGCGGGAGAGCGAACACAGATACGCAGTATTTT. This gives the protein CAISFPTSGRANTDTQYF. The V call is TRBV10-3, the J call TRBJ2-3, with 12 bases identical to TRBD2. Per the germline V gene, CDR1 is ENHRY and CDR2 is SYGVKD. This CDR3 contains 18 residues. Unmatched junction bases numbered 11, after V lost 5 bases and J lost 2 bases.